This is a list of T cell receptor beta chains from one sample in a study of metastatic and nonmetastatic thyroid tumors. TCRdb re-clonotyped the PCR reads via MiXCR. The table shows over 25,000 clones, with 15% to 20% occurring only once. Input material: blood. The receptors come from a female donor with papillary thyroid cancer or a benign thyroid nodule (not recorded which). Some clones in this sample may be carry-over from other donors' samples. Each CDR3 is given with its conserved first and last residue. The D gene is left open where the match is weak. Rows may omit the clone size; those that give it use once, few, many or a size class.

D gene | J gene | V gene | clone size | CDR3 DNA | CDR3 protein
TRBD2 | TRBJ2-5 | TRBV28 | few | TGTGCCAGCAGCGGACTAGCGGAAGAGACCCAGTACTTC | CASSGLAEETQYF
- | TRBJ1-5 | TRBV28 | - | TGTGCCAGCAGTTTGTTCCTAGCAGGAAATCAGCCCCAGCATTTT | CASSLFLAGNQPQHF
TRBD2 | TRBJ2-1 | TRBV7-3 | once | TGTGCCAGCAGCTTACGTCGCGGGAGCCGGGATGAGCAGTTCTTC | CASSLRRGSRDEQFF
TRBD1 | TRBJ2-5 | TRBV15 | many | TGTGCCACCAGCTCTCGGGACAGCGCGGAGACCCAGTACTTC | CATSSRDSAETQYF
- | TRBJ2-2 | TRBV4-2 | many | TGTGCCAGCAGCCAAGAAGTGAGTCTGAACACCGGGGAGCTGTTTTTT | CASSQEVSLNTGELFF
TRBD2 | TRBJ2-5 | TRBV12-3/TRBV12-4 | many | TGTGCCAGCAGTTTAGCCGGGAGGGAGGCCCAGTACTTC | CASSLAGREAQYF
- | TRBJ2-3 | TRBV6-1 | many | TGTGCCAGCAGTAATAGGGGGGGAGGCACAGATACGCAGTATTTT | CASSNRGGGTDTQYF
- | TRBJ2-7 | TRBV5-1 | - | TGCGCCAGCAGCTCCACGGTACTAGCTGGGCAAGGGGACGAGCAGTACTTC | CASSSTVLAGQGDEQYF
- | TRBJ2-3 | TRBV5-1 | many | TGCGCCAGCAGCCCGAGCGGGTCTGAGACAGATACGCAGTATTTT | CASSPSGSETDTQYF
TRBD1 | TRBJ1-1 | TRBV6-1 | many | TGTGCCAGCAGATTGACAGGGGGGAACACTGAAGCTTTCTTT | CASRLTGGNTEAFF
- | TRBJ2-7 | TRBV6-5 | medium-sized | TGTGCCAGCAGTTACTCCGATAGCCGGGGCGAGCAGTACTTC | CASSYSDSRGEQYF